This entry features one T cell receptor (beta chain) sequence. What antigen it recognizes has not been identified. Base qualities are not recorded, but no much larger clone differs from it by a single base. The CDR3 holds 15 amino acids from the cysteine to the phenylalanine. CDR3 DNA only is kept here, 45 bases in frame from base 1. Trimming removed 5 bases from V and 0 bases from J, leaving 11 bases between the germline ends. CDR1 and CDR2, per the germline V gene, are MNHNS and SASEGT. The sample belongs to a study of OX40 agonist ivuxolimab in advanced cancers. Regarding the research as a whole: Ivuxolimab was an agonistic, fully human IgG2 monoclonal antibody directed against OX40 (CD134), a costimulatory receptor. The dose-escalation cohort was 82.7% male with a mean age of roughly 60 years, ranging from roughly 20 to 80. The paper reports the monotherapy dose-escalation portion (N of about 54 patients) of the phase I ivuxolimab trial. Partial responses were achieved by three dose-escalation patients, of whom one had hepatocellular carcinoma and two had cutaneous melanoma. Prior anti-PD-1, anti-PD-L1 or anti-CTLA-4 therapy was permitted, and 35% to 40% of dose-escalation patients had received checkpoint inhibitors. Among the roughly 54 dose-escalation patients, roughly 20 had hepatocellular carcinoma, roughly 15 melanoma, 9 renal cell carcinoma and 9 head and neck cancer. Intravenous ivuxolimab was administered to patients every 2 weeks at six dose levels: 0.01, 0.1, 0.3, 1.5, 3 and 10 mg/kg. The purpose of peripheral TCRbeta sequencing was to test whether ivuxolimab changed TCR sequence diversity and led to clonal T-cell expansion.

Beyond this particular receptor, the publication reports: Which antigens the clonally expanded peripheral T cells were specific for was not determined. On average, CD8+ T cells showed more expanded clones than CD4+ T cells after ivuxolimab. At doses of 0.1 to 3.0 mg/kg, clonal expansion of both CD4+ and CD8+ T cells in blood was seen between baseline and week 6. Low levels of normalized T-cell clonal expansion were also seen in some nonresponding patients. In partial responders in the 0.1-3.0 mg/kg groups, normalized peripheral clonal expansion was found to be among the lowest, especially among CD8+ T cells.

Genomic DNA was extracted from sorted cells for sequencing of the TCRbeta CDR3 region. The immunoSEQ Assay was used to sequence the TCRbeta CDR3 regions. The table was pulled from immuneACCESS by TCRdb, which kept in-frame rearrangements only. Such tables lose some clones; where checked, under half of the loss comes from unresolved V genes, and the rest has no known cause. This sample comprises tens of thousands of clones, 81% of them detected only once. The ten biggest clones cover 4.6% of the sample. Patients with a history of autoimmune disease or receiving systemic immunosuppression were excluded from the trial. In every dose cohort, peripheral blood was drawn for TCR sequencing at baseline, cycle 4 day 1, and cycle 7 day 1. The samples were drawn from a first-in-human, open-label, multicenter phase I dose-escalation trial of ivuxolimab. Adults with locally advanced or metastatic head and neck squamous cell, hepatocellular, melanoma or renal cell carcinoma were enrolled in the trial. Before TCR sequencing, CD4+ and CD8+ T cells were separately sorted from peripheral blood.

The clonotype was recovered from an adult with an advanced solid tumor such as melanoma, head and neck, liver or kidney cancer. The rearranged chain carries TRBV6-1 and TRBJ1-5; possibly the D gene is TRBD1, per 5 matching bases. Sample: CD4+ or CD8+ T cells sorted from blood, taken in a trial of the OX40 agonist ivuxolimab. CDR3 region: CASSLQVHSNQPQHF. The nucleotide sequence reads as follows: TGTGCCAGCAGTTTACAGGTCCATAGCAATCAGCCCCAGCATTTT.